This T cell receptor beta chain stems from a study of tumor-infiltrating lymphocytes in primary liver carcinoma. The CDR3 loop spans 14 amino acids. Germline CDR1 reads MNHNY; CDR2 reads SVGAGI (reference sequence). The input was roughly 0.5 ug total RNA; TCR beta cDNA was made from it with a constant-region primer. Sequencing libraries for TCR beta derived from three nested multiplex PCR rounds that used slightly modified ARM-PCR. A C-beta reverse primer and TRBV1-TRBV30 forward primers served in each of the first two PCR rounds, at 10 cycles apiece. TCRdb re-derived calls from the multiplex PCR reads in MiXCR, one entry per CDR3 protein. The sample yields 35,000 to 40,000 distinct CDR3 sequences, more than 60% seen once. Co-extraction of both nucleic acids (RNA and DNA) used about 17-31 mg of unsorted bulk tissue. In regard to this clonotype: Mismatch with germline at one junction end may stem from a read error.

V and J are TRBV6-6 and TRBJ2-5, with 10 bases matching TRBD1. Source material: tumor-adjacent normal liver tissue. This sequence was found in a man in his forties with primary liver carcinoma and hepatitis B virus infection. CDR3 residues: CASSYDRGLDTHYF. In DNA, the CDR3 is TGTGCTAGCAGTTACGACAGGGGGCTAGATACCCACTACTTC.